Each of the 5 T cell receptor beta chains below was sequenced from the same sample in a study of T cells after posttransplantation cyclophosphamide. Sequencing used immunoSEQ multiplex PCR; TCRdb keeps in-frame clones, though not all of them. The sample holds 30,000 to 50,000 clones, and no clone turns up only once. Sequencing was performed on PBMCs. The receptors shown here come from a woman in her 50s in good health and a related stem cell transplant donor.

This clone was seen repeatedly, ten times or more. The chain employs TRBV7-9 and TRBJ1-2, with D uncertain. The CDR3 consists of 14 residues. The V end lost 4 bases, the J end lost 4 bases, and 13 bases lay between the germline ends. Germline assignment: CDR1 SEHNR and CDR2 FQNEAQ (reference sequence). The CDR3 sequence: CASSSTERLYGYTF. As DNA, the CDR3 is TGTGCCAGCAGCTCCACGGAGCGGCTCTATGGCTACACCTTC.

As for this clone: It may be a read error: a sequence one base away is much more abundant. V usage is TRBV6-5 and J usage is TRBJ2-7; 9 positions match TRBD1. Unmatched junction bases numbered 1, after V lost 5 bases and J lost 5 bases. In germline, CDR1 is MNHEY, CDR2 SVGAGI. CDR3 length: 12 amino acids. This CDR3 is CASSRDRDEQYF. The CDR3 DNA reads TGTGCCAGCAGTCGGGACAGGGACGAGCAGTACTTC.

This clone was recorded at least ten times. The DNA for the CDR3 is TGCGCCAGCAGCTTGGGGGCGTATCAGAGGAACACTGAAGCTTTCTTT. This sequence encodes CASSLGAYQRNTEAFF. V gene TRBV5-1 combines with J gene TRBJ1-1; D is uncertain. Germline CDR1 reads SGHRS; CDR2 reads YFSETQ. With 0 bases removed from V and 1 base from J, the gap between germline ends came to 13 bases. The CDR3 runs to 16 residues.

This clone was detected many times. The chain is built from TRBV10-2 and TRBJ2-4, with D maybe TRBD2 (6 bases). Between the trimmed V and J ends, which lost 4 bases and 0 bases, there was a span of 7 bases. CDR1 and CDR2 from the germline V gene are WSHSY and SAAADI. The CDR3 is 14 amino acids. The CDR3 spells CASSVGLAKNIQYF. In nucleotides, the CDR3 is TGCGCCAGCAGTGTGGGACTAGCCAAAAACATTCAGTACTTC.

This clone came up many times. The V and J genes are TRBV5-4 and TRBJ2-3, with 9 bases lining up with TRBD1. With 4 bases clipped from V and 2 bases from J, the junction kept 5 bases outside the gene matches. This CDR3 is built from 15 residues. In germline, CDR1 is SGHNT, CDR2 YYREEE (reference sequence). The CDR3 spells CASSMDRGNTDTQYF. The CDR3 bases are TGTGCCAGCAGCATGGACAGGGGCAACACAGATACGCAGTATTTT. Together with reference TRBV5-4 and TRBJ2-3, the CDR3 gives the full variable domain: ETGVTQSPTHLIKTRGQQVTLRCSSQSGHNTVSWYQQALGQGPQFIFQYYREEENGRGNFPPRFSGLQFPNYSSELNVNALELDDSALYLCASSMDRGNTDTQYFGPGTRLTVL.